The 20 T cell receptor beta chains below were found in one sample sequenced in a study of OX40 agonist ivuxolimab in advanced cancers. TCRdb's table, derived via immunoSEQ multiplex PCR, lists solely in-frame clones and lacks some. Here the sample spans 60,000 to 80,000 clones, 84% being singletons. The source was CD4+ or CD8+ T cells sorted from blood, collected in a trial of the OX40 agonist ivuxolimab. All receptors derive from an adult with an advanced solid tumor such as melanoma, head and neck, liver or kidney cancer.

This clone was picked up one time. The chain links TRBV7-2 to TRBJ1-5; 11 positions match TRBD1. V was pared by 9 bases and J by 9 bases, with 7 bases of the junction left unmatched. CDR1 SGHTA and CDR2 FQGNSA come from the germline V gene. The CDR3 sequence is 13 residues long. CDR3 in DNA: TGTGCCAGTTCGGACAGGGGGCGTGGGCCCCAGCATTTT. This codes for CASSDRGRGPQHF.

The V call is TRBV19, the J call TRBJ1-2; D is perhaps TRBD1 (5 bases). V was shortened by 6 bases and J by 6 bases, with 11 bases between the two germline ends. Germline V gives CDR1 LNHDA, CDR2 SQIVND (reference sequence). The CDR3 spans 12 residues. The CDR3 loop reads CASRNRLNGYTF. In DNA form, the CDR3 reads TGTGCCAGTAGGAACAGGTTGAATGGCTACACCTTC. The whole variable domain, remainder taken from reference TRBV19 and TRBJ1-2, is DGGITQSPKYLFRKEGQNVTLSCEQNLNHDAMYWYRQDPGQGLRLIYYSQIVNDFQKGDIAEGYSVSREKKESFPLTVTSAQKNPTAFYLCASRNRLNGYTFGSGTRLTVV.

V gene TRBV28 combines with J gene TRBJ2-1; 9 bases fit TRBD2. CDR3 size: 17 residues. J gave up 0 bases and V 5 bases, and 8 bases lay outside the gene matches. In germline, CDR1 is MDHEN, CDR2 SYDVKM. CDR3 DNA sequence: TGTGCCAGCAGTGTACTAGCGGGTAAGAGCTCCTACAATGAGCAGTTCTTC. Residues: CASSVLAGKSSYNEQFF.

This clone was seen a few times. Relative to the germline gene, one junction end is altered; a read error may explain this. This chain links TRBV7-2 with TRBJ2-1; 11 nucleotides line up with TRBD2. CDR1 and CDR2 (germline): SGHTA, FQGNSA. There are 15 residues in the CDR3. The CDR3 region is CASSLAGTSGNEQFF. CDR3 bases: TGTGCCAGCAGCCTAGCCGGGACTAGCGGCAATGAGCAGTTCTTC. The full variable domain, in which reference TRBV7-2 and TRBJ2-1 provide the parts outside the CDR3, is GAGVSQSPSNKVTEKGKDVELRCDPISGHTALYWYRQSLGQGLEFLIYFQGNSAPDKSGLPSDRFSAERTGGSVSTLTIQRTQQEDSAVYLCASSLAGTSGNEQFFGPGTRLTVL.

The genes are TRBV18 and TRBJ2-7; D perhaps matches TRBD1 (6 bases). The CDR3 is 13 residues long. Trimming removed 9 bases from V and 0 bases from J, with 12 bases in between. Germline assignment: CDR1 KGHSH and CDR2 LQKENI. The CDR3 here is CASRRDTSYEQYF. As DNA, the CDR3 is TGTGCCAGTCGAAGGGACACCTCCTACGAGCAGTACTTC.

The chain links TRBV5-4 to TRBJ2-5, with 11 bases aligning to TRBD2. J lost 0 bases, V lost 3 bases, and 7 bases had no gene match. The CDR3 is 17 residues long. Germline V gene data show CDR1 as SGHNT and CDR2 as YYREEE (reference sequence). CDR3 sequence: CASSSGLADYYQETQYF. DNA of the CDR3: TGTGCCAGCAGCTCGGGACTAGCGGACTATTACCAAGAGACCCAGTACTTC.

The chain combines TRBV7-3 with TRBJ1-3; D remains unclear. Per germline, CDR1 SGHTA and CDR2 FQGTGA. Trimming removed 1 base at V and 0 bases at J, with 7 bases between. This CDR3 region has 15 residues. This CDR3 reads CASSLIGNSGNTIYF. The DNA for the CDR3 is TGTGCCAGCAGCTTAATAGGGAACTCTGGAAACACCATATATTTT.

The chain employs TRBV9 and TRBJ1-3, with 7 bases lining up with TRBD1. This CDR3 has 16 amino acids. The trim removed 1 base at V and 2 bases at J, leaving 6 bases unmatched. Germline V gene sequence: CDR1 SGDLS, CDR2 YYNGEE. The CDR3 DNA follows: TGTGCCAGCAGCGTAAGTGGGGGGACAGCTGGAAACACCATATATTTT. Translated, it gives CASSVSGGTAGNTIYF. The full variable domain, with the rest looked up from reference TRBV9 and TRBJ1-3, is DSGVTQTPKHLITATGQRVTLRCSPRSGDLSVYWYQQSLDQGLQFLIQYYNGEERAKGNILERFSAQQFPDLHSELNLSSLELGDSALYFCASSVSGGTAGNTIYFGEGSWLTVV.

In its sample, this clone was seen once. V gene TRBV18 combines with J gene TRBJ1-5; D unresolved. Germline CDR1 and CDR2: KGHSH and LQKENI. This CDR3 region has 16 residues. Trimming shortened V by 4 bases and J by 4 bases, and 17 bases separated the two germline ends. DNA for the CDR3: TGTGCCAGCTCACTTACACCACCATTAGAGAATCAGCCCCAGCATTTT. Translated: CASSLTPPLENQPQHF.

The chain carries TRBV27 and TRBJ1-6; D is perhaps TRBD1 (6 bases). V lost 6 bases to trimming and J lost 8 bases, with 17 bases between them. Germline V gives CDR1 MNHEY, CDR2 SMNVEV (reference sequence). The CDR3 spans 15 residues. The CDR3 DNA reads TGTGCCAGCAGGGGGGCCATCAGCGGTTATTCACCCCTCCACTTT. Amino acids: CASRGAISGYSPLHF.

This sequence joins TRBV7-6 and TRBJ2-2; the D gene could be TRBD1 or TRBD2 (5 bases each). The germline gives CDR1 SGHVS, CDR2 FNYEAQ. Trimming stripped 4 bases from V and 0 bases from J, with 15 bases between. The CDR3 loop spans 17 amino acids. DNA for the CDR3: TGTGCCAGCAGCTCTCTTTCAGGGACCTCGAACACCGGGGAGCTGTTTTTT. Translating gives CASSSLSGTSNTGELFF.

The genes are TRBV7-2 and TRBJ2-3; D uncertain. This CDR3 spans 13 amino acids. With 3 bases removed from V and 3 bases from J, the gap between germline ends came to 7 bases. CDR1 and CDR2 from the germline V gene are SGHTA and FQGNSA. The chain's CDR3 is CASSFQATDTQYF. The DNA of the CDR3 is TGTGCCAGCAGCTTTCAGGCTACAGATACGCAGTATTTT.

V and J are TRBV18 and TRBJ2-3; tentative D call: TRBD2 (6 bases). V lost 3 bases to trimming and J lost 5 bases, with 15 bases between them. Germline V lookup: CDR1 KGHSH, CDR2 LQKENI. The CDR3 is 15 residues long. For the CDR3, the DNA is TGTGCCAGCTCACCTTTGCCGACTAGAAGAGATACGCAGTATTTT. This sequence encodes CASSPLPTRRDTQYF.

CDR3 protein: CASSYAGQAYGYTF. CDR3 DNA sequence: TGTGCCAGCAGCTACGCTGGACAGGCCTATGGCTACACCTTC. The V gene is TRBV6-6, the J gene TRBJ1-2, with TRBD1 matching over 7 bases. CDR3 length: 14 amino acids. Trimming at V came to 6 bases and at J to 4 bases, leaving 8 bases not matched to a gene. Germline V gives CDR1 MNHNY, CDR2 SVGAGI (reference sequence).

The chain has TRBV5-1 and TRBJ2-3; 10 positions agree with TRBD2. V gave up 1 base and J gave up 6 bases; unmatched junction bases: 2. The germline gives CDR1 SGHRS, CDR2 YFSETQ. The CDR3 covers 14 residues. The CDR3: CASSLNSGGDTQYF. The CDR3 bases are TGCGCCAGCAGCTTGAATAGCGGGGGGGATACGCAGTATTTT.

The chain carries TRBV5-8 and TRBJ2-1; 7 bases map to TRBD2. Germline CDR1 reads SGHTS; CDR2 reads YDEGEE. This CDR3 region has 15 residues. The V gene end was trimmed by 3 bases and the J gene end by 3 bases; junction bases not matched to a gene: 6. CDR3 nucleotides: TGTGCCAGCAGCTATCCTAGCGGAGACTACAATGAGCAGTTCTTC. This encodes CASSYPSGDYNEQFF.

This clone was observed a handful of times. The rearrangement links TRBV7-9 to TRBJ2-2; perhaps TRBD1 as D (5 bases). CDR1 is SEHNR, CDR2 FQNEAQ, per germline (reference sequence). V was clipped by 8 bases and J by 3 bases, with 13 bases between them. CDR3 length equals 14 residues. DNA of the CDR3: TGTGCCAGCCTTACGGCAGGGCACACCGGGGAGCTGTTTTTT. Amino acid sequence: CASLTAGHTGELFF.

CDR3 coding DNA: TGCGCCAGCAGCTTGGCGTTAGCGGCGGGGGAGACCCAGTACTTC. It encodes CASSLALAAGETQYF. This chain uses TRBV5-1 with TRBJ2-5; weak D call: TRBD2 (6 bases). This CDR3 has 15 residues. V lost 0 bases and J lost 5, with 14 bases in between. Looked up from germline, CDR1 is SGHRS and CDR2 is YFSETQ.

This clone was seen a few times. This chain connects TRBV7-9 to TRBJ1-2, with TRBD1 as a possible D gene (6 bases). Trimming shortened V by 4 bases and J by 8 bases, and 14 bases separated the two germline ends. Germline V gene sequence: CDR1 SEHNR, CDR2 FQNEAQ (reference sequence). The CDR3 consists of 13 residues. The CDR3 sequence: CASSSGARGGYTF. The CDR3 region has the DNA TGTGCCAGCAGCTCCGGCGCCAGGGGAGGCTACACCTTC. The whole variable domain, filled in from reference TRBV7-9 and TRBJ1-2, reads DTGVSQNPRHKITKRGQNVTFRCDPISEHNRLYWYRQTLGQGPEFLTYFQNEAQLEKSRLLSDRFSAERPKGSFSTLEIQRTEQGDSAMYLCASSSGARGGYTFGSGTRLTVV.

This chain connects TRBV29-1 to TRBJ2-7; possible D gene TRBD2, 5 bases. Between the trimmed V and J ends, which lost 4 bases and 3 bases, there was a span of 16 bases. The CDR3 loop spans 14 amino acids. CDR1 and CDR2 from the germline V gene are SQVTM and ANQGSEA. The CDR3 loop reads CSVVEYGSGYEQYF. CDR3 nucleotide sequence: TGCAGCGTTGTAGAGTACGGCAGCGGCTACGAGCAGTACTTC.